The present T cell receptor beta chain was sequenced within a study of blood T cell repertoires in COVID-19. In germline, CDR1 is SNHLY, CDR2 FYNNEI. CDR3 length: 13 residues. V lost 8 bases, J lost 4 bases, and 11 bases lay in between. Repertoires were generated with immunoSEQ multiplex PCR, while TCRdb's copy carries only in-frame clones and drops some. This repertoire shows around 200,000 clones, around 83% found once; its top ten account for around 6.5%. J is TRBJ2-2 and V is TRBV2, with unresolved D. The clonotype comes from a woman between 40 and 55 years old with acute or convalescent COVID-19. The sequenced sample consisted of peripheral blood. DNA for the CDR3: TGTGCCAGCGCCCTCCGCGGCACCGGGGAGCTGTTTTTT. Translated: CASALRGTGELFF. Variable domain in full (rest from reference TRBV2 and TRBJ2-2): EPEVTQTPSHQVTQMGQEVILRCVPISNHLYFYWYRQILGQKVEFLVSFYNNEISEKSEIFDDQFSVERPDGSNFTLKIRSTKLEDSAMYFCASALRGTGELFFGEGSRLTVL.